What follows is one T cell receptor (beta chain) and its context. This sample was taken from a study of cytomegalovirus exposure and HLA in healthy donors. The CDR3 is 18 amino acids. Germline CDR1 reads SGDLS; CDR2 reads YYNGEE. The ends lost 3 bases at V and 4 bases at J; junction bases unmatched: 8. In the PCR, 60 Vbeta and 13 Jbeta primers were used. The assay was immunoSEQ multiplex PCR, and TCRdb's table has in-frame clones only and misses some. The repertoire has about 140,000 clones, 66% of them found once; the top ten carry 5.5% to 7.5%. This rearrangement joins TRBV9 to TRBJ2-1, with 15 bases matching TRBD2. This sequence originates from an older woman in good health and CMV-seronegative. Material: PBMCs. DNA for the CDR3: TGTGCCAGCAGCGCGAGGACTAGCGGGAGGGACCGTTACAATGAGCAGTTCTTC. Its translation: CASSARTSGRDRYNEQFF.